Each of the 30 T cell receptor beta chains below was sequenced from the same sample in a study of OX40 agonist ivuxolimab in advanced cancers. Here immunoSEQ multiplex PCR was the method, and the copy in TCRdb shows in-frame clones only, minus some. The sample includes around 76,000 clones, over 75% seen only once; the top ten take 0.61%. Sequenced material: CD4+ or CD8+ T cells sorted from blood, taken in a trial of the OX40 agonist ivuxolimab. These receptor sequences come from an adult with an advanced solid tumor such as melanoma, head and neck, liver or kidney cancer.

The CDR3 region has the DNA TGTGCCATCAGTGAGGGACAGGGGGGCGAGACCCAGTACTTC. Translation gives CAISEGQGGETQYF. The gene calls are TRBV10-3 and TRBJ2-5; 10 bases agree with TRBD1. Trimming took 2 bases from V and 5 from J; bases not matched to a gene: 2. This CDR3 contains 14 residues. CDR1 and CDR2 from the germline V gene are ENHRY and SYGVKD.

CDR3 bases: TGTGCCAGCAGTCCCTCCTTGGTGGGGGGGGAGCTGTTTTTT. This translates into CASSPSLVGGELFF. This chain links TRBV6-6 with TRBJ2-2; D is ambiguous. The CDR3 covers 14 residues. The V end lost 5 bases, the J end lost 8 bases, and 15 bases lay between the germline ends. The V gene's germline CDR1 is MNHNY and CDR2 SVGAGI (reference sequence).

The genes are TRBV6-5 and TRBJ2-2; D gene uncertain. Trimming cost V 0 bases and J 8 bases, with 10 bases left between them. Germline-derived CDR1 and CDR2 are MNHEY and SVGAGI. This CDR3 is built from 14 residues. CDR3 residues: CASSYSQVSGELFF. The DNA of the CDR3 is TGTGCCAGCAGTTACTCGCAGGTCTCGGGGGAGCTGTTTTTT.

Written as DNA, the CDR3 is TGTGCCAGCAGCCCGGGACAGGGAAATGAAAAACTGTTTTTT. Translated: CASSPGQGNEKLFF. V is TRBV5-4 and J is TRBJ1-4; 9 positions match TRBD1. V lost 4 bases and J lost 5; bases outside the gene matches: 3. The V gene's germline CDR1 is SGHNT and CDR2 YYREEE (reference sequence). CDR3 length: 14 residues. Based on the CDR3 plus reference TRBV5-4 and TRBJ1-4, the full variable domain is ETGVTQSPTHLIKTRGQQVTLRCSSQSGHNTVSWYQQALGQGPQFIFQYYREEENGRGNFPPRFSGLQFPNYSSELNVNALELDDSALYLCASSPGQGNEKLFFGSGTQLSVL.

The chain recombines TRBV19 with TRBJ1-2; a possible D gene is TRBD1 (5 bases). V lost 3 bases and J lost 4, with 21 bases in between. Germline V gene sequence: CDR1 LNHDA, CDR2 SQIVND (reference sequence). This CDR3 contains 17 residues. Here the CDR3 DNA reads TGTGCCAGTAGTATCCCCGGGCAGGGCGCTGGCGGCTATGGCTACACCTTC. This translates into CASSIPGQGAGGYGYTF.

V is TRBV6-5 and J is TRBJ1-2, with no clear D. The germline V gene has CDR1 MNHEY and CDR2 SVGAGI. This CDR3 comprises 15 residues. The V gene lost 0 bases and the J gene lost 8 bases, with 16 bases spanning the gap. CDR3 coding DNA: TGTGCCAGCAGTTACTCGATACGGGTCCTGGGGGGCTACACCTTC. It is translated as CASSYSIRVLGGYTF.

This chain joins TRBV5-4 and TRBJ1-4; 9 nucleotides align to TRBD1. From germline, CDR1 is SGHNT and CDR2 YYREEE (reference sequence). The length of the CDR3 is 13 residues. The J segment lost 8 bases and the V segment lost 3 bases, leaving 2 bases of the junction unmatched. This CDR3 is CASSWGQGEKLFF. The DNA of the CDR3 is TGTGCCAGCAGCTGGGGACAGGGAGAAAAACTGTTTTTT. Combining the CDR3 with reference TRBV5-4 and TRBJ1-4 gives the whole variable domain ETGVTQSPTHLIKTRGQQVTLRCSSQSGHNTVSWYQQALGQGPQFIFQYYREEENGRGNFPPRFSGLQFPNYSSELNVNALELDDSALYLCASSWGQGEKLFFGSGTQLSVL.

The chain recombines TRBV27 with TRBJ2-7, with D hard to call. CDR3 length: 13 amino acids. V was pared by 2 bases and J by 3 bases, with 8 bases between. Germline CDR1 is MNHEY and CDR2 is SMNVEV (reference sequence). The CDR3 sequence: CASSLTGYYEQYF. The CDR3 DNA reads TGTGCCAGCAGTTTAACCGGCTACTACGAGCAGTACTTC.

This sequence joins TRBV13 and TRBJ2-3; weak D call: TRBD1 (5 bases). Trimming stripped 6 bases from V and 2 bases from J, with 12 bases between. This CDR3 spans 14 amino acids. Germline-derived CDR1 and CDR2 are PRHDT and FYEKMQ (reference sequence). The CDR3 nucleotides are TGTGCCAGCAGTATGGGGCTCCCCACAGATACGCAGTATTTT. Translating gives CASSMGLPTDTQYF.

The rearrangement uses TRBV19 and TRBJ1-1, with D maybe TRBD1 (6 bases). CDR1 and CDR2 from the germline V gene are LNHDA and SQIVND (reference sequence). V was trimmed by 5 bases and J by 1 base, leaving 11 bases between them. This CDR3 is 14 amino acids long. CDR3 sequence reads: CASSRGGANTEAFF. As DNA, the CDR3 is TGTGCCAGTAGTCGAGGGGGGGCGAACACTGAAGCTTTCTTT.

This chain joins TRBV27 and TRBJ1-1; TRBD1 matches 8 bases. After removal of 5 bases from V and 10 bases from J, the junction contained 9 bases not matched to a gene. The CDR3 is made up of 13 amino acids. Looked up from germline, CDR1 is MNHEY and CDR2 is SMNVEV (reference sequence). The CDR3 DNA reads as TGTGCCAGCAGTCCAGGACAGGGCGTAGGAGCTTTCTTT. Translated: CASSPGQGVGAFF.

A single count supports this clone. The genes are TRBV6-6 and TRBJ2-1, with no clear D. The CDR3 extends over 11 amino acids. Germline V CDR1 and CDR2: MNHNY, SVGAGI (reference sequence). The V end was cut by 2 bases, the J end by 9 bases, with 5 bases between. Written as DNA, the CDR3 is TGTGCCAGCAGTTACCTGGGTGAGCAGTTCTTC. Translation: CASSYLGEQFF.

By sample fraction, this clone is medium-sized (0.01 to 0.1%). Other DNA sequences in the sample encode the same CDR3. V usage is TRBV29-1 and J usage is TRBJ1-3; no clear D. The V gene's germline CDR1 is SQVTM and CDR2 ANQGSEA. The V end lost 1 base, the J end lost 4 bases, and 8 bases lay between the germline ends. The CDR3 consists of 13 residues. CDR3 sequence: CSVEGGSGNTIYF. The CDR3 DNA sequence: TGCAGCGTTGAAGGGGGATCCGGAAACACCATATATTTT.

CDR3 sequence: CASSRQGAQETQYF. In DNA form, the CDR3 reads TGTGCCAGCAGCCGACAGGGGGCACAAGAGACCCAGTACTTC. The gene calls are TRBV5-4 and TRBJ2-5; TRBD1 matches 10 bases. The CDR3 length is 14 residues. Germline values: CDR1 SGHNT, CDR2 YYREEE (reference sequence). Trimming removed 4 bases from V and 2 bases from J; junction bases left unmatched: 2.

The chain has TRBV4-2 and TRBJ2-2; D may be TRBD1 (5 bases). This CDR3 has 14 residues. CDR1 is LGHNA, CDR2 YNFKEQ, per germline. Trimming shortened V by 0 bases and J by 7 bases, and 9 bases separated the two germline ends. CDR3 sequence (DNA): TGTGCCAGCAGCCAAGATTGGGGCCTCGGGGAGCTGTTTTTT. Translated, it gives CASSQDWGLGELFF.

The chain employs TRBV6-1 and TRBJ1-2, with unresolved D. The CDR3 is 13 amino acids. Trimming cost V 2 bases and J 5 bases, with 9 bases left between them. Germline V gene sequence: CDR1 MNHNS, CDR2 SASEGT. CDR3 sequence (DNA): TGTGCCAGCAGTGAACACATTGGTTATGGCTACACCTTC. It specifies CASSEHIGYGYTF.

The rearrangement uses TRBV7-9 and TRBJ1-2; tentatively, D is TRBD1 (6 bases). This CDR3 is 15 amino acids long. Trimming took 5 bases from V and 0 from J, leaving 13 bases between them. CDR1 is SEHNR and CDR2 is FQNEAQ in the germline V gene (reference sequence). The CDR3 sequence: CASSPRTASNYGYTF. The CDR3 DNA reads TGTGCCAGCAGCCCAAGGACAGCCTCTAACTATGGCTACACCTTC. Supplemented by reference TRBV7-9 and TRBJ1-2, the full variable domain reads DTGVSQNPRHKITKRGQNVTFRCDPISEHNRLYWYRQTLGQGPEFLTYFQNEAQLEKSRLLSDRFSAERPKGSFSTLEIQRTEQGDSAMYLCASSPRTASNYGYTFGSGTRLTVV.

The V gene is TRBV27, the J gene TRBJ2-2; D not certain. The CDR3 totals 16 residues. Germline V gene sequence: CDR1 MNHEY, CDR2 SMNVEV (reference sequence). Between the trimmed V and J ends, which lost 3 bases and 0 bases, there was a span of 11 bases. The CDR3 spells CASSLEGWANTGELFF. CDR3 DNA: TGTGCCAGCAGTTTGGAAGGGTGGGCGAACACCGGGGAGCTGTTTTTT.

The rearrangement links TRBV2 to TRBJ2-5, with D perhaps given as TRBD1 or TRBD2 (6 bases each). Trimming took off 7 bases at V and 0 bases at J, with 12 bases between the two ends. Germline V gives CDR1 SNHLY, CDR2 FYNNEI. This CDR3 comprises 14 residues. CDR3 nucleotide sequence: TGTGCCAGCACCCGCCGGGGGCACCAAGAGACCCAGTACTTC. Translation gives CASTRRGHQETQYF.

The chain uses TRBV6-5 and TRBJ1-2; D uncertain. The CDR3 spans 13 residues. Trimming cost V 6 bases and J 2 bases, with 10 bases left between them. CDR1 MNHEY and CDR2 SVGAGI come from the germline V gene. The CDR3 here is CASRIDGNYGYTF. The CDR3 coding sequence is TGTGCCAGCAGAATTGACGGGAACTATGGCTACACCTTC.

The CDR3 nucleotides read TGTGCCAGCAGCCCGGACAGGGAGGGATCACCCCTCCACTTT. It codes for CASSPDREGSPLHF. The chain uses TRBV5-4 and TRBJ1-6; the match to TRBD1 covers 8 bases. The CDR3 runs 14 residues. V was pared by 4 bases and J by 10 bases, with 7 bases of the junction left unmatched. Germline loops: CDR1 SGHNT, CDR2 YYREEE (reference sequence).

The chain joins TRBV12-2 to TRBJ2-4; TRBD2, the D gene given by the table, was not confirmed from the DNA. TRBV12-2 is a recognized pseudogene. The CDR3 runs 16 residues. The CDR3 here is CASRLAAGHGQHIQYF. CDR3 nucleotide sequence: TGTGCAAGTCGCTTAGCTGCGGGGCACGGTCAGCACATTCAGTACTTC.

This chain joins TRBV9 and TRBJ1-2; D unresolved. Germline values: CDR1 SGDLS, CDR2 YYNGEE. The CDR3 is 11 residues long. V lost 3 bases and J lost 6, with 6 bases in between. The CDR3 here is CASSEPHGYTF. The CDR3 region has the DNA TGTGCCAGCAGCGAACCGCATGGCTACACCTTC.

The rearrangement links TRBV6-6 to TRBJ2-7, with D perhaps matching TRBD2 (5 bases). This CDR3 is built from 15 residues. The ends were cut back, 6 bases at V and 0 bases at J, with 15 bases in the middle. The germline CDR1 and CDR2 sequences are MNHNY and SVGAGI (reference sequence). CDR3 nucleotides: TGTGCCAGCAGCTACGGCGGGCAGACCTCCTACGAGCAGTACTTC. Translation gives CASSYGGQTSYEQYF.

This chain links TRBV7-2 with TRBJ2-7; 7 bases map to TRBD1. CDR1 and CDR2 from the germline V gene are SGHTA and FQGNSA. The V gene end was trimmed by 3 bases and the J gene end by 2 bases; junction bases not matched to a gene: 7. This CDR3 is 15 amino acids long. CDR3 region: CASSLGPGGTYEQYF. Written as DNA, the CDR3 is TGTGCCAGCAGCTTGGGCCCAGGGGGAACCTACGAGCAGTACTTC. Filled out from reference TRBV7-2 and TRBJ2-7, the complete variable domain reads GAGVSQSPSNKVTEKGKDVELRCDPISGHTALYWYRQSLGQGLEFLIYFQGNSAPDKSGLPSDRFSAERTGGSVSTLTIQRTQQEDSAVYLCASSLGPGGTYEQYFGPGTRLTVT.

The rearrangement joins TRBV7-8 to TRBJ2-7; 7 nucleotides align to TRBD1. Germline CDR1 is SGHVS and CDR2 is FQNEAQ. Trimming took 5 bases from V and 6 from J; bases not matched to a gene: 7. There are 13 residues in the CDR3. The CDR3 DNA sequence: TGTGCCAGCAGCCGGACAGGAGGCGGCGAGCAGTACTTC. Amino acids: CASSRTGGGEQYF.

This chain joins TRBV6-1 and TRBJ1-3; D is possibly TRBD1 (5 bases). Trimming took off 6 bases at V and 7 bases at J, with 13 bases between the two ends. The V gene's germline CDR1 is MNHNS and CDR2 SASEGT. The CDR3 sequence is 13 residues long. The CDR3 coding sequence is TGTGCCAGCAGAGGGCCGGGACGGAACACCATATATTTT. It yields the protein CASRGPGRNTIYF.

V usage is TRBV19 and J usage is TRBJ2-5; D gene unclear. Germline V CDR1 and CDR2: LNHDA, SQIVND (reference sequence). The germline V and J ends were trimmed by 4 bases and 5 bases, with 5 bases remaining between them. CDR3 size: 11 residues. The CDR3 is CASSSWETQYF. In DNA form, the CDR3 reads TGTGCCAGTAGTAGCTGGGAGACCCAGTACTTC.

This chain links TRBV27 with TRBJ1-2; tentatively, D is TRBD1 (6 bases). Germline CDR1 is MNHEY and CDR2 is SMNVEV (reference sequence). The V end was cut by 7 bases, the J end by 5 bases, with 14 bases between. CDR3 length: 13 amino acids. The DNA for the CDR3 is TGTGCCAGCACCCGACAGGTTGGGTATGGCTACACCTTC. Protein product: CASTRQVGYGYTF.

Here the CDR3 DNA reads TGTGCCAGCAGCCAAGGCACTTTCGACAGGGTCTACAATGAGCAGTTCTTC. Translation gives CASSQGTFDRVYNEQFF. V and J are TRBV11-2 and TRBJ2-1, with 7 bases identical to TRBD1. The CDR3 is 17 amino acids. Germline lookup yields CDR1 SGHAT and CDR2 FQNNGV. The J segment lost 3 bases and the V segment lost 5 bases, leaving 13 bases of the junction unmatched.